Detailed here is one TCR delta chain. Its target antigen remains unknown. No much larger clone exists at a distance of one base, and base qualities are not known. The data originate from a study of DNA immune sequencing with unique molecular identifiers (dated by TCRdb to the early 2020s). Looking at the study overall: Immunomagnetic cell separation was used to enrich gammadelta T cells from buffy coats, and the genomic DNA of the enriched gammadelta T cells was then sequenced. gammadelta T cells were enriched from PBMC of approximately eleven healthy individuals by fluorescence-activated cell sorting. To compare enriched with non-enriched material, 85 to 100 ng of enriched gammadelta T-cell DNA and 0.75 to 1 ug of non-enriched PBMC DNA were sequenced. An ultrasensitive DNA-based TRD repertoire sequencing method using PCR-introduced unique molecular identifiers was developed and validated in the study. Validation of the method was performed on synthetic reference molecules and on blood samples from healthy individuals. Healthy individuals were used as donors, and sorted peripheral blood gammadelta T cells were profiled from approximately 10 of these donors. The investigation overall reported the following: Healthy donors differed in TRD repertoire diversity, and several donors were highly oligoclonal, meaning the top 5 clonotypes made up more than half of productive molecules. The primer-based approach cannot detect novel TRD sequences that are not targeted by the primers. TRDV2 paired with TRDJ1 was the most common TRD rearrangement among clonotypes in healthy donors.

To prepare the library, multiplex PCR was applied. A 32-plex assay, with primers for all 8 TRDV and 4 TRDJ genes spanning the CDR3, was used to amplify the genomic DNA. A 12-nucleotide UMI was attached over roughly 3 barcoding PCR cycles, and a second PCR was then run with Illumina adapter primers. AMPure XP beads were used to purify the libraries, and library quality was checked on a Fragment Analyzer using the HS NGS Fragment kit. The sequencing was run with an Illumina MiniSeq mid-output kit, including roughly 20% PhiX, and 150 cycles of paired-end reads. On the authors' methods: Reads were processed with MIGEC version 1.2.9 to group reads by UMI and build error-corrected consensus sequences. For post-processing, modified scripts from VDJtools version 1.2.1 were used together with the tcR R package. TCRdb reanalyzed the public reads with the CATT caller, and identical DNA sequences were merged afterwards. None of the V and J calls come from the authors' own analysis; TCRdb made them. This sample comprises some 2,000 delta-chain clones, 5% to 8% of them detected only once. The ten largest clones represent around 50% of the sample.

CDR3 length: 20 amino acids, cysteine to phenylalanine. The CDR3 DNA has 60 bases and is translated from base 1. Sequencing used gamma-delta T cells from buffy coat blood. No call was made for the V gene; the J gene is TRDJ2. The receptor's source is a human donor in good health. The DNA reads TGTGCTCTTGGGGAAAGGACGGGCCCTCCGCCCAGCACCCGGACAGCACAACTCTTCTTT. This gives the protein CALGERTGPPPSTRTAQLFF.